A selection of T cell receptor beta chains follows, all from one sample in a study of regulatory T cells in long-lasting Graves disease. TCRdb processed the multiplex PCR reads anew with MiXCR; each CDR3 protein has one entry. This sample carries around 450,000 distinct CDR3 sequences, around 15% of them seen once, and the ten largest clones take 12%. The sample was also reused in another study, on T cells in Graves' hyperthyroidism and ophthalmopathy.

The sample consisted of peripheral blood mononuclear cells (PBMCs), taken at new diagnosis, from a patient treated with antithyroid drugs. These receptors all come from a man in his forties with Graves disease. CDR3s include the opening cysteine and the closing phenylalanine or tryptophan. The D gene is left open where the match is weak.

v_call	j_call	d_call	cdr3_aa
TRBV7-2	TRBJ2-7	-	CASSLSAGSSYEQYF
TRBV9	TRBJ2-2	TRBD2	CASSVTAGGPRELFF
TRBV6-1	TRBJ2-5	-	CASEVRGREETQYF
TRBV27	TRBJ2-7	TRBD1	CASSSDRGRNYEQYF
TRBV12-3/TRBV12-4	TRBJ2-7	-	CASSVLFSYEQYF
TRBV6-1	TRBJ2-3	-	CASSASGPTDTQYF
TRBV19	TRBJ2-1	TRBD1	CASTRDSLRVSSYNEQFF
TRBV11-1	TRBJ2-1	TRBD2	CASSTSGDSYNEQFF
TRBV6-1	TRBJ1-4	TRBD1	CASSLGQAATNEKLFF
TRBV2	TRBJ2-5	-	CASNQGGGETQYF
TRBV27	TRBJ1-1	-	CASSLSNGDTEAFF
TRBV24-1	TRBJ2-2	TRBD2	CATSDAGGGLGNTGELFF
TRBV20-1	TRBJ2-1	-	CSARSELQFF
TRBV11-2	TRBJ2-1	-	CASSSWTAKSSYNEQFF
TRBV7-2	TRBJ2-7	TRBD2	CASSWRLAASYEQYF
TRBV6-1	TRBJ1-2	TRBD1	CASSNVRTGGGYGYTF
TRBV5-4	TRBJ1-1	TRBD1	CASSSQGVETEAFF
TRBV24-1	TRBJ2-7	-	CATSEGGGTREQYF
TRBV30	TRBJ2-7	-	CAWSVDSRAYEQYF
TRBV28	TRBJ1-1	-	CASSLSGGPNTEAFF
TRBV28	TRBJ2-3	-	CASSLSPPNSDTQYF
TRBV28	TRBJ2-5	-	CASSFLRQETQYF
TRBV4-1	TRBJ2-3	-	CASSQIYKSTDTQYF
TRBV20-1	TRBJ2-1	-	CSANTSPTSYNEQFF
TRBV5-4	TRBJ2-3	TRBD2	CASKTSGGSDTQYF
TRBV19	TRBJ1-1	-	CASSPPANTEAFF
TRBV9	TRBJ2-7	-	CASSVASLSYEQYF
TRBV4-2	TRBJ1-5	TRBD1	CASSQDGQGSNQPQHF
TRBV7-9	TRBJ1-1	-	CASSSLGTRGMNTEAFF
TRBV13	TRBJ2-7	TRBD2	CASSWEPAGGQYF
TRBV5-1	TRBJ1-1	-	CASSKTMNTEAFF
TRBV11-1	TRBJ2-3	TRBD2	CASSFPAGEDTQYF
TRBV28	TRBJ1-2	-	CASSWADLGGYTF
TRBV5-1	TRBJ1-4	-	CASSSGSGNEKLFF
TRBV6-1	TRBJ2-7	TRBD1	CASSDTTGASYEQYF
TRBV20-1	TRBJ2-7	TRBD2	CSARPSRGNPYEQYF
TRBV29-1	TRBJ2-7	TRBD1	CSVGIAGGNPYEQYF
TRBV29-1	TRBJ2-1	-	CSVKRLGEQFF
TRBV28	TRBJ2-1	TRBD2	CAISERVAGGPLSNEQFF
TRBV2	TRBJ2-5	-	CASSSSRGDQETQYF
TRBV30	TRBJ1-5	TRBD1	CAWSVGDRGNQPQHF
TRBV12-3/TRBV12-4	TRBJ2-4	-	CASSSSVNIQYF